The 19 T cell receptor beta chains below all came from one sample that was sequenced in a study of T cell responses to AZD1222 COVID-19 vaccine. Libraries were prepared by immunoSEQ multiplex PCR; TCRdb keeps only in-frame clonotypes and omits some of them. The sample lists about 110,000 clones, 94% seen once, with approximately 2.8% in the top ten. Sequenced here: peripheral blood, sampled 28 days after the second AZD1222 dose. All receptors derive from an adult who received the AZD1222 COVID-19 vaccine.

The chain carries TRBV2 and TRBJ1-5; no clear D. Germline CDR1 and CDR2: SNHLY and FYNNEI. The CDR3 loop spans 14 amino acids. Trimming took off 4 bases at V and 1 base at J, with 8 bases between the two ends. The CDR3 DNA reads TGTGCCAGCAGTGTGGGTAGGAGCAATCAGCCCCAGCATTTT. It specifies CASSVGRSNQPQHF.

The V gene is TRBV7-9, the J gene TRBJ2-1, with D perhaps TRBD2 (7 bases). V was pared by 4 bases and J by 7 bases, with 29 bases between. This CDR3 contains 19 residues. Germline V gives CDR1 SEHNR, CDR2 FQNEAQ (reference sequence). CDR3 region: CASSSLGAGAVNPGNEQFF. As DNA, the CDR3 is TGTGCCAGCAGCTCCCTGGGGGCGGGAGCAGTTAATCCTGGGAATGAGCAGTTCTTC.

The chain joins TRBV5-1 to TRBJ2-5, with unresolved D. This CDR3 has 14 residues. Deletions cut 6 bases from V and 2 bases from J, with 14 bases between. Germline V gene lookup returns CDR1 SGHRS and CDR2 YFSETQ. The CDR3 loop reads CASTPGGIQETQYF. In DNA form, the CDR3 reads TGCGCCAGCACCCCCGGCGGTATTCAAGAGACCCAGTACTTC.

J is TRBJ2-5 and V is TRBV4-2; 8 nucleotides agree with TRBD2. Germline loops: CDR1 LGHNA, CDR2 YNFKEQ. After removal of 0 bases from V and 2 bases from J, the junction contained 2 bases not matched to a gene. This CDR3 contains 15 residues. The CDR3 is CASSQEAGEQETQYF. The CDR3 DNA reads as TGTGCCAGCAGCCAAGAAGCGGGGGAACAAGAGACCCAGTACTTC.

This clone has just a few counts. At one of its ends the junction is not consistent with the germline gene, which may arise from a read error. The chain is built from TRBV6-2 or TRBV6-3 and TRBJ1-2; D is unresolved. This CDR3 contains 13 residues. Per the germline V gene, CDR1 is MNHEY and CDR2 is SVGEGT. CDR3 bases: TGTGCCAGCAGTTTTACAAGTAACAATGGCTACACCTTC. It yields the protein CASSFTSNNGYTF.

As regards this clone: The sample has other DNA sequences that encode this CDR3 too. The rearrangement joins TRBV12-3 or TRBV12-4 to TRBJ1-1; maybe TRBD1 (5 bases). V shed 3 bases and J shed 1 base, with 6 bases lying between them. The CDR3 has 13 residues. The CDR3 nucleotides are TGTGCCAGCAGTTTGCAGGGGAACACTGAAGCTTTCTTT. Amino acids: CASSLQGNTEAFF.

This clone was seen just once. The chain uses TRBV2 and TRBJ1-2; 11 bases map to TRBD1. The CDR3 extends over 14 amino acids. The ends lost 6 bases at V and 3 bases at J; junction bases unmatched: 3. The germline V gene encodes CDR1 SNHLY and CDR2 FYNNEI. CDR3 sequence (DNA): TGTGCCAGCAGCGGGACAGGGGGGGACTATGGCTACACCTTC. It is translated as CASSGTGGDYGYTF.

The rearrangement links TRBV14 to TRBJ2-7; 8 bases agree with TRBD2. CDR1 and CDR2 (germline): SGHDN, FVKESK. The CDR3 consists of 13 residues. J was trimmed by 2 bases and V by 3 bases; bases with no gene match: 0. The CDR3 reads CASSQGLAYEQYF. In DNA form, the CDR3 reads TGTGCCAGCAGCCAGGGACTAGCCTACGAGCAGTACTTC. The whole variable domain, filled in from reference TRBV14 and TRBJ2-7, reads EAGVTQFPSHSVIEKGQTVTLRCDPISGHDNLYWYRRVMGKEIKFLLHFVKESKQDESGMPNNRFLAERTGGTYSTLKVQPAELEDSGVYFCASSQGLAYEQYFGPGTRLTVT.

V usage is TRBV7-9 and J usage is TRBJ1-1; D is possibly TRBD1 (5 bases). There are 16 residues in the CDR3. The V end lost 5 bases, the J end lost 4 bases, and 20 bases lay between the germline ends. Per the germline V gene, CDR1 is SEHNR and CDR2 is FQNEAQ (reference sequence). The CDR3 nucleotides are TGTGCCAGCAGCCATCCCGGTGGGGGTACGGGCACTGAAGCTTTCTTT. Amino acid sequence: CASSHPGGGTGTEAFF.

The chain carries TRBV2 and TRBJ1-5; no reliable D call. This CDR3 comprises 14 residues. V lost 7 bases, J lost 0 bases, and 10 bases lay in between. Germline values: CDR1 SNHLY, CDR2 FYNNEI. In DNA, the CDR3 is TGTGCCAGCACCGCGGGTAATAGCAATCAGCCCCAGCATTTT. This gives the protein CASTAGNSNQPQHF.

CDR3 coding DNA: TGTGCCACATCCGGGAGGGTGTGGAACACTGAAGCTTTCTTT. Translation: CATSGRVWNTEAFF. The V and J genes are TRBV10-3 and TRBJ1-1; D is undetermined. Trimming removed 10 bases at V and 1 base at J, with 16 bases between. This CDR3 spans 14 amino acids. Germline CDR1 is ENHRY and CDR2 is SYGVKD.

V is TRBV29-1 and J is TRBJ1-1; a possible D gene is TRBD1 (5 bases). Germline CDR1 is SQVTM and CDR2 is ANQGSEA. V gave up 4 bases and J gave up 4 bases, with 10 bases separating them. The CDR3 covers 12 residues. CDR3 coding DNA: TGCAGCGTTGTTGGGGGTCCCACTGAAGCTTTCTTT. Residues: CSVVGGPTEAFF. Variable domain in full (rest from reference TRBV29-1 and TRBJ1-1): SAVISQKPSRDICQRGTSLTIQCQVDSQVTMMFWYRQQPGQSLTLIATANQGSEATYESGFVIDKFPISRPNLTFSTLTVSNMSPEDSSIYLCSVVGGPTEAFFGQGTRLTVV.

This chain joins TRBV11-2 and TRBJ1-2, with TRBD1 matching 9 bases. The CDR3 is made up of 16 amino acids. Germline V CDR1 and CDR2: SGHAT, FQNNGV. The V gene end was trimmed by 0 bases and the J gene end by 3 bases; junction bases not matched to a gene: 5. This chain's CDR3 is CASSLEYRGPHYGYTF. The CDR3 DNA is TGTGCCAGCAGCTTAGAGTACAGGGGGCCCCACTATGGCTACACCTTC. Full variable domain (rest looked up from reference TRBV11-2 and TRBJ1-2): EAGVAQSPRYKIIEKRQSVAFWCNPISGHATLYWYQQILGQGPKLLIQFQNNGVVDDSQLPKDRFSAERLKGVDSTLKIQPAKLEDSAVYLCASSLEYRGPHYGYTFGSGTRLTVV.

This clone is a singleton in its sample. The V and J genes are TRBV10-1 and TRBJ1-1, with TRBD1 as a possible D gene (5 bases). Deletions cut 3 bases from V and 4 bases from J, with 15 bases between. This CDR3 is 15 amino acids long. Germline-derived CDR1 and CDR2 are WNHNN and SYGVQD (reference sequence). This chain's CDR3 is CASSDYGARPTEAFF. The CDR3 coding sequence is TGCGCCAGCAGTGACTACGGGGCCCGACCCACTGAAGCTTTCTTT.

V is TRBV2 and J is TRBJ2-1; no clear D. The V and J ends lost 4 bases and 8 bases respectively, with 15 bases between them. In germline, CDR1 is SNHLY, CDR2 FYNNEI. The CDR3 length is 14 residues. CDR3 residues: CASSGDLGWHEQFF. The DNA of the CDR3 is TGTGCCAGCAGTGGAGACCTCGGTTGGCATGAGCAGTTCTTC.

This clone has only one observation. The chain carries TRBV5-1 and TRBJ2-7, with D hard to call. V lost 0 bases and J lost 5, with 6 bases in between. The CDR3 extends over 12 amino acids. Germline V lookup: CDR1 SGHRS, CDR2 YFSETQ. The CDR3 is CASSLETHEQYF. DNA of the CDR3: TGCGCCAGCAGCTTGGAAACCCACGAGCAGTACTTC.

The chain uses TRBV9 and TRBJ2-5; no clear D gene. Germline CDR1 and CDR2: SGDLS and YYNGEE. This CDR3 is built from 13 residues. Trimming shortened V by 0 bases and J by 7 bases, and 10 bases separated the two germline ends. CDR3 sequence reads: CASSVALSGTQYF. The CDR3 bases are TGTGCCAGCAGCGTAGCATTAAGTGGGACCCAGTACTTC.

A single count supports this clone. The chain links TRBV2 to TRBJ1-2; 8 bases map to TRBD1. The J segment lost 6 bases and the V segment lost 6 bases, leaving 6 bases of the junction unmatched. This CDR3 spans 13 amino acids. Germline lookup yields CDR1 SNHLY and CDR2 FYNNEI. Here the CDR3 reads CASSPDRVNGYTF. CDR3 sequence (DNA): TGTGCCAGCAGCCCGGACAGGGTCAATGGCTACACCTTC.

The CDR3 sequence: CASSPGGAWQETQYF. DNA for the CDR3: TGTGCCAGCAGCCCCGGGGGGGCATGGCAAGAGACCCAGTACTTC. The gene calls are TRBV5-4 and TRBJ2-5, with 8 bases aligning to TRBD2. The CDR3 is 15 residues long. The V segment lost 4 bases and the J segment 2 bases; nucleotides outside the gene matches: 7. CDR1 and CDR2 from the germline V gene are SGHNT and YYREEE (reference sequence).